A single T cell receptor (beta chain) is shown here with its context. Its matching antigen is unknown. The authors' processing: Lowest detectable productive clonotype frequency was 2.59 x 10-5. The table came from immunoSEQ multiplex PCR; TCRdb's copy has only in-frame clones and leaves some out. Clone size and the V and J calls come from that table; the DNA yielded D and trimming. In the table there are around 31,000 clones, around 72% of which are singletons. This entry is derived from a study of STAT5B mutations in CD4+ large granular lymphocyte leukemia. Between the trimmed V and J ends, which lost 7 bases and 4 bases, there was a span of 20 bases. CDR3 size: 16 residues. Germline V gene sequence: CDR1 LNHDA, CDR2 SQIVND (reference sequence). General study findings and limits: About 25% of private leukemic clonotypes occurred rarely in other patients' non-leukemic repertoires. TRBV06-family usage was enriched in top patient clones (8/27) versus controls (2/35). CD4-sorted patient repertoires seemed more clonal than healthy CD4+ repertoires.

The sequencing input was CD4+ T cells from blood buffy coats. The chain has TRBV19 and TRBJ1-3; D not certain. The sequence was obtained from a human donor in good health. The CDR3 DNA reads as TGTGCCAGTACCCTATCGGTCCGGGTATCAGGAAACACCATATATTTT. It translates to CASTLSVRVSGNTIYF.